The 29 T cell receptor beta chains below all came from one sample that was sequenced in a study of blood T cell repertoires in COVID-19. TCRdb's copy holds only in-frame clones and misses some; the assay was immunoSEQ multiplex PCR. The data hold 35,000 to 45,000 clones, with 70% to 90% observed a single time. Sequenced sample: peripheral blood. These receptors were collected from a human donor in a cohort sampled during active COVID-19.

The rearrangement uses TRBV7-9 and TRBJ2-3, with 10 bases lining up with TRBD2. V trimming: 5 bases; J trimming: 5 bases; junction bases outside the gene matches: 22. The germline gives CDR1 SEHNR, CDR2 FQNEAQ (reference sequence). This CDR3 has 20 residues. CDR3 bases: TGTGCCAGCAGCATTAGGCTCGGGCTAGCGGGGGATCGCCGGGGAGATACGCAGTATTTT. Protein sequence: CASSIRLGLAGDRRGDTQYF.

The V call is TRBV18, the J call TRBJ1-2; 9 bases align to TRBD1. Germline CDR1 is KGHSH and CDR2 is LQKENI. J gave up 10 bases and V 0 bases, and 3 bases lay outside the gene matches. CDR3 length: 13 residues. CDR3 region: CASSPPGQGNYTF. The CDR3, as DNA: TGTGCCAGCTCACCACCGGGACAGGGAAACTACACCTTC.

The chain uses TRBV7-9 and TRBJ2-7, with D tentatively TRBD1 (5 bases). This CDR3 comprises 14 residues. Germline loops: CDR1 SEHNR, CDR2 FQNEAQ (reference sequence). Trimming stripped 5 bases from V and 3 bases from J, with 14 bases between. CDR3 in DNA: TGTGCCAGCAGCCCAAGGACAAGGAGCTACGAGCAGTACTTC. Encoded protein: CASSPRTRSYEQYF. The full variable domain, with the rest looked up from reference TRBV7-9 and TRBJ2-7, is DTGVSQNPRHKITKRGQNVTFRCDPISEHNRLYWYRQTLGQGPEFLTYFQNEAQLEKSRLLSDRFSAERPKGSFSTLEIQRTEQGDSAMYLCASSPRTRSYEQYFGPGTRLTVT.

The rearrangement joins TRBV7-9 to TRBJ2-7, with a weak D call TRBD2 (6 bases). Germline V gives CDR1 SEHNR, CDR2 FQNEAQ (reference sequence). V lost 5 bases to trimming and J lost 3 bases, with 11 bases between them. This CDR3 spans 13 amino acids. CDR3 sequence reads: CASSIPGGYEQYF. As DNA, the CDR3 is TGTGCCAGCAGCATCCCCGGGGGCTACGAGCAGTACTTC.

The gene calls are TRBV24-1 and TRBJ2-7; D call uncertain. V lost 4 bases and J lost 4, with 16 bases in between. Germline V gives CDR1 KGHDR, CDR2 SFDVKD. The CDR3 loop spans 15 amino acids. CDR3 sequence (DNA): TGTGCCACCAGTGACGCGCGTGGAGCCGCTTACGAGCAGTACTTC. This codes for CATSDARGAAYEQYF.

This sequence joins TRBV27 and TRBJ1-3, with D uncertain. Trimming pared 6 bases from V and 0 bases from J, leaving 24 bases between. The CDR3 is made up of 19 amino acids. Germline CDR1 reads MNHEY; CDR2 reads SMNVEV (reference sequence). CDR3 loop: CASSPHFPIPQSSGNTIYF. The CDR3 DNA sequence: TGTGCCAGCAGCCCACATTTTCCGATCCCCCAAAGCTCTGGAAACACCATATATTTT.

The rearrangement uses TRBV18 and TRBJ2-5; 7 nucleotides line up with TRBD1. The V segment lost 1 base and the J segment 2 bases; nucleotides outside the gene matches: 4. The CDR3 is 15 residues long. Germline-derived CDR1 and CDR2 are KGHSH and LQKENI. CDR3 sequence (DNA): TGTGCCAGCTCACCACTACAGGGGCAGCAAGAGACCCAGTACTTC. Its protein is CASSPLQGQQETQYF. Complete variable domain (other parts from reference TRBV18 and TRBJ2-5): NAGVMQNPRHLVRRRGQEARLRCSPMKGHSHVYWYRQLPEEGLKFMVYLQKENIIDESGMPKERFSAEFPKEGPSILRIQQVVRGDSAAYFCASSPLQGQQETQYFGPGTRLLVL.

CDR3 sequence (DNA): TGTGCCAGCAGCGCCTCCGACAGGGAGAAGTACTTC. The encoded protein is CASSASDREKYF. This rearrangement joins TRBV7-9 to TRBJ2-4; 7 bases match TRBD1. The V segment lost 5 bases and the J segment 14 bases; nucleotides outside the gene matches: 9. The CDR3 runs to 12 residues. Looked up from germline, CDR1 is SEHNR and CDR2 is FQNEAQ (reference sequence).

The rearrangement links TRBV5-6 to TRBJ1-6; 10 nucleotides match TRBD1. This CDR3 has 14 residues. With V trimmed by 3 bases and J by 9 bases, 3 bases remained unmatched. CDR1 and CDR2 from the germline V gene are SGHDT and YYEEEE. The CDR3 protein is CASSSGQGRSPLHF. Written as DNA, the CDR3 is TGTGCCAGCAGCTCGGGACAGGGGCGTTCACCCCTCCACTTT.

The chain recombines TRBV10-3 with TRBJ1-5; D gene ambiguous. This CDR3 has 14 residues. V lost 3 bases, J lost 0 bases, and 6 bases lay in between. Germline CDR1 ENHRY, CDR2 SYGVKD. CDR3 sequence (DNA): TGTGCCATCAGTGAAGGAGATAGCAATCAGCCCCAGCATTTT. It specifies CAISEGDSNQPQHF.

The chain carries TRBV7-9 and TRBJ2-2; D gene ambiguous. The germline V gene encodes CDR1 SEHNR and CDR2 FQNEAQ (reference sequence). The CDR3 sequence is 11 residues long. V was shortened by 5 bases and J by 7 bases, with 5 bases between the two germline ends. CDR3 sequence: CASSPSGELFF. CDR3 sequence (DNA): TGTGCCAGCAGCCCCAGCGGGGAGCTGTTTTTT.

The chain links TRBV4-1 to TRBJ2-3, with D maybe TRBD1 (5 bases). This CDR3 contains 17 residues. V was trimmed by 0 bases and J by 9 bases, leaving 22 bases between them. CDR1 is MGHRA and CDR2 is YSYEKL in the germline V gene. CDR3 in DNA: TGCGCCAGCAGCCAAGATGCTCCAGAAGAAGGAGCAGGGACGCAGTATTTT. It codes for CASSQDAPEEGAGTQYF.

This chain connects TRBV6-5 to TRBJ2-2; no clear D gene. V gave up 8 bases and J gave up 3 bases, with 7 bases separating them. The CDR3 is 12 residues long. Germline V gives CDR1 MNHEY, CDR2 SVGAGI. The CDR3 spells CASVRDTGELFF. CDR3 sequence (DNA): TGTGCCAGCGTTCGGGACACCGGGGAGCTGTTTTTT.

The chain uses TRBV19 and TRBJ1-5; TRBD1 might be the D (6 bases). The V end was cut by 3 bases, the J end by 4 bases, with 13 bases between. Per germline, CDR1 LNHDA and CDR2 SQIVND (reference sequence). This CDR3 region has 15 residues. CDR3 DNA sequence: TGTGCCAGTAGTATGGGAGGGGGGCTTAATCAGCCCCAGCATTTT. Translated, it gives CASSMGGGLNQPQHF.

This clone was seen once. The CDR3 region is CASSSGIAGGRKETQYF. CDR3 in DNA: TGTGCCAGCAGCTCGGGGATAGCGGGGGGGCGTAAGGAGACCCAGTACTTC. The chain uses TRBV11-3 and TRBJ2-5; 11 positions agree with TRBD2. The CDR3 consists of 17 residues. Trimming took 4 bases from V and 5 from J; bases not matched to a gene: 12. From germline, CDR1 is SGHNT and CDR2 YENEEA.

This chain links TRBV6-4 with TRBJ1-2; tentative D call: TRBD1 (6 bases). V was trimmed by 0 bases and J by 14 bases, leaving 22 bases between them. The CDR3 has 15 amino acids. Germline lookup yields CDR1 MRHNA and CDR2 SNTAGT. CDR3 bases: TGTGCCAGCAGTGACTCGCGGTCGGGGGGCCACTACCTTACCTTC. It is translated as CASSDSRSGGHYLTF.

The chain combines TRBV7-6 with TRBJ2-5; maybe TRBD2 (5 bases). Germline CDR1 is SGHVS and CDR2 is FNYEAQ. With 1 base removed from V and 4 bases from J, the gap between germline ends came to 13 bases. The CDR3 length is 15 residues. DNA of the CDR3: TGTGCCAGCAGCTTAGATCCTAGCCCAAGAGAGACCCAGTACTTC. It is translated as CASSLDPSPRETQYF. The full variable domain, completed using reference TRBV7-6 and TRBJ2-5, is GAGVSQSPRYKVTKRGQDVALRCDPISGHVSLYWYRQALGQGPEFLTYFNYEAQQDKSGLPNDRFSAERPEGSISTLTIQRTEQRDSAMYRCASSLDPSPRETQYFGPGTRLLVL.

This chain joins TRBV30 and TRBJ2-5; D ambiguous. The CDR3 is 14 amino acids. The V end was cut by 0 bases, the J end by 2 bases, with 10 bases between. The V gene's germline CDR1 is GTSNPN and CDR2 SVGIG (reference sequence). CDR3 in amino acids: CAWSVLKQQETQYF. The DNA for the CDR3 is TGTGCCTGGAGTGTACTCAAACAGCAAGAGACCCAGTACTTC.

The CDR3 coding sequence is TGTGCCAGCAGCTTAGGAACAACCGGGACAAGTGAGCAGTTCTTC. Its protein is CASSLGTTGTSEQFF. The chain uses TRBV7-2 and TRBJ2-1; D might be TRBD1 (6 bases). CDR1 and CDR2 from the germline V gene are SGHTA and FQGNSA. The CDR3 sequence is 15 residues long. Trimming removed 1 base from V and 9 bases from J, with 16 bases in between. Using reference TRBV7-2 and TRBJ2-1 for the parts outside the CDR3, the full variable domain is GAGVSQSPSNKVTEKGKDVELRCDPISGHTALYWYRQSLGQGLEFLIYFQGNSAPDKSGLPSDRFSAERTGGSVSTLTIQRTQQEDSAVYLCASSLGTTGTSEQFFGPGTRLTVL.

The CDR3 spells CASSRIGAVYEQYF. CDR3 bases: TGTGCCAGCAGCCGAATAGGGGCGGTCTACGAGCAGTACTTC. The chain has TRBV5-6 and TRBJ2-7; D may be TRBD1 (5 bases). V was trimmed by 4 bases and J by 3 bases, leaving 14 bases between them. The CDR3 has 14 residues. CDR1 and CDR2 from the germline V gene are SGHDT and YYEEEE.

V gene TRBV3-1 (or the pseudogene TRBV3-2) combines with J gene TRBJ2-5; 7 nucleotides agree with TRBD2. J gave up 5 bases and V 4 bases, and 10 bases lay outside the gene matches. The CDR3 spans 15 residues. Germline CDR1 and CDR2: LGHDT and YNNKEL (reference sequence). CDR3 sequence reads: CASSPSASGQETQYF. CDR3 DNA: TGTGCCAGCAGCCCCTCGGCTAGCGGCCAGGAGACCCAGTACTTC.

This clone has a handful of counts. The chain recombines TRBV2 with TRBJ1-5, with TRBD1 matching 8 bases. Germline values: CDR1 SNHLY, CDR2 FYNNEI. The V segment lost 6 bases and the J segment 6 bases; nucleotides outside the gene matches: 7. The CDR3 sequence is 14 residues long. CDR3 DNA sequence: TGTGCCAGCAGCGTCGACAGGGGAATTCAGCCCCAGCATTTT. This gives the protein CASSVDRGIQPQHF.

The chain uses TRBV4-1 and TRBJ1-1; no definite D call. Germline V gene data show CDR1 as MGHRA and CDR2 as YSYEKL. Trimming removed 1 base at V and 4 bases at J, with 4 bases between. This CDR3 has 12 amino acids. CDR3 protein: CASSQAGTEAFF. In nucleotides, the CDR3 is TGCGCCAGCAGCCAAGCCGGCACTGAAGCTTTCTTT.

This clone was recorded only once. This sequence joins TRBV9 and TRBJ2-2; D might be TRBD2 (6 bases). Trimming cost V 7 bases and J 0 bases, with 13 bases left between them. CDR1 is SGDLS and CDR2 is YYNGEE in the germline V gene. CDR3 size: 15 residues. The CDR3 coding sequence is TGTGCCAGCGCGATCTCTAGCGCGAACACCGGGGAGCTGTTTTTT. It translates to CASAISSANTGELFF.

The chain employs TRBV2 and TRBJ1-1; 7 nucleotides agree with TRBD1. This CDR3 contains 14 residues. With V trimmed by 6 bases and J by 5 bases, 9 bases remained unmatched. The V gene's germline CDR1 is SNHLY and CDR2 FYNNEI. This chain's CDR3 is CASSPEGGGTEAFF. CDR3 nucleotides: TGTGCCAGCAGCCCAGAAGGGGGCGGGACTGAAGCTTTCTTT.

The genes are TRBV10-3 and TRBJ2-3, with D possibly TRBD1 on 5 matching bases. V lost 6 bases and J 2 bases, leaving 9 bases between the germline ends. Germline V lookup: CDR1 ENHRY, CDR2 SYGVKD. The CDR3 sequence is 13 residues long. Written as DNA, the CDR3 is TGTGCCATCAGACAGGTAGTCACAGATACGCAGTATTTT. It encodes CAIRQVVTDTQYF.

This clone was recorded once. The chain carries TRBV28 and TRBJ1-4; 8 positions match TRBD1. The length of the CDR3 is 16 residues. The ends lost 2 bases at V and 5 bases at J; junction bases unmatched: 7. Germline lookup yields CDR1 MDHEN and CDR2 SYDVKM. CDR3 residues: CASSLPLQGENEKLFF. Here the CDR3 DNA reads TGTGCCAGCAGTTTACCCCTACAGGGGGAGAATGAAAAACTGTTTTTT.

This chain connects TRBV4-2 to TRBJ2-7, with 11 bases identical to TRBD2. After removal of 2 bases from V and 3 bases from J, the junction contained 6 bases not matched to a gene. From germline, CDR1 is LGHNA and CDR2 YNFKEQ. This CDR3 region has 16 residues. CDR3 amino acids: CASSQLGTSGDYEQYF. Written as DNA, the CDR3 is TGTGCCAGCAGCCAACTTGGGACTAGCGGAGACTACGAGCAGTACTTC.

J is TRBJ2-1 and V is TRBV6-5; 8 bases are a match to TRBD2. The CDR3 loop spans 16 amino acids. J lost 2 bases, V lost 2 bases, and 5 bases had no gene match. Germline CDR1 reads MNHEY; CDR2 reads SVGAGI. Here the CDR3 DNA reads TGTGCCAGCAGTTACCCGAGCGGGGGACCCTACAATGAGCAGTTCTTC. Translation gives CASSYPSGGPYNEQFF.